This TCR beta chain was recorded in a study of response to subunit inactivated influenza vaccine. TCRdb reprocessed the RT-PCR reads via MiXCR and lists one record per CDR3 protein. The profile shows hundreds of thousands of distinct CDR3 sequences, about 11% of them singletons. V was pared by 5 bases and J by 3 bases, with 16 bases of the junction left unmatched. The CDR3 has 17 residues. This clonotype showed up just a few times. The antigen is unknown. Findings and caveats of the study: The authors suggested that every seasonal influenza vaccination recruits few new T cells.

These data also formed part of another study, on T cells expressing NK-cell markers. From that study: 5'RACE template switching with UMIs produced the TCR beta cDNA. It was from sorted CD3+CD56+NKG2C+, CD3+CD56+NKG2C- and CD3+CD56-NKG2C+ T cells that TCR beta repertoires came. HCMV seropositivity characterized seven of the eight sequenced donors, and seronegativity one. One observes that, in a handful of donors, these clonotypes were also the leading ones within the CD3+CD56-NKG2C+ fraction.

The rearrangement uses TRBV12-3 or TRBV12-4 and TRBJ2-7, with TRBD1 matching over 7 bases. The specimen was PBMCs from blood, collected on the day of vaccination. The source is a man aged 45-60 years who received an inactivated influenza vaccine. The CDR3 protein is CASSPPARTGQDYEQYF. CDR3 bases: TGTGCCAGCAGTCCCCCGGCCCGGACAGGACAAGACTACGAGCAGTACTTC.